This is a list of T cell receptor beta chains from one sample in a study of cytomegalovirus exposure and HLA in healthy donors. Data came from immunoSEQ multiplex PCR; TCRdb stores just in-frame clones and leaves some out. This sample contains 140,000 to 150,000 clones. Source material: PBMCs. The receptors stem from a male donor in good health and CMV-seronegative. CDR3s include the opening cysteine and the closing phenylalanine or tryptophan. Each record gives: V gene, J gene, D gene, CDR3 protein, CDR3 DNA. D genes are given only for firm matches.

>TRBV6-1|TRBJ1-2|NA
CASSFTRGGGYTF
TGTGCCAGCAGTTTCACCCGGGGGGGTGGCTACACCTTC
>TRBV5-6|TRBJ1-2|NA
CASSLGRGQGGYTF
TGTGCCAGCAGCTTGGGCAGGGGCCAGGGAGGCTACACCTTC
>TRBV14|TRBJ2-1|TRBD2
CASSQGGIQGSRRVEQFF
TGTGCCAGCAGCCAGGGGGGGATTCAGGGATCCCGGCGGGTTGAGCAGTTCTTC
>TRBV30|TRBJ1-4|TRBD1
CAWATDRANEKLFF
TGTGCCTGGGCTACAGACAGGGCGAATGAAAAACTGTTTTTT
>TRBV7-8|TRBJ1-5|TRBD1
CASSLVQGAGSNQPQHF
TGTGCCAGCAGCTTAGTACAGGGGGCTGGGAGCAATCAGCCCCAGCATTTT
>TRBV7-8|TRBJ1-1|NA
CASSLVRWAGGEAFF
TGTGCCAGCAGCTTAGTGCGGTGGGCAGGAGGTGAAGCTTTCTTT
>TRBV11-3|TRBJ2-4|NA
CASSGPSGQGSIQYF
TGTGCCAGCAGCGGTCCTAGCGGCCAGGGGAGCATTCAGTACTTC
>TRBV9|TRBJ2-5|NA
CASSVAGDYETQYF
TGTGCCAGCAGCGTAGCAGGGGATTATGAGACCCAGTACTTC
>TRBV7-2|TRBJ1-5|NA
CASSLDRIQPQHF
TGTGCCAGCAGCCTAGACAGGATCCAGCCCCAGCATTTT
>TRBV28|TRBJ2-7|NA
CASAGGVFNSYEQYF
TGTGCCAGCGCCGGAGGGGTTTTCAACTCCTACGAGCAGTACTTC
>TRBV6-1|TRBJ2-2|TRBD1
CAGQGLDTGELFF
TGTGCCGGACAGGGGTTGGACACCGGGGAGCTGTTTTTT
>TRBV29-1|TRBJ2-3|NA
CSVGTVGTDTQYF
TGCAGCGTTGGGACAGTGGGCACAGATACGCAGTATTTT
>TRBV7-9|TRBJ2-3|TRBD1
CASSLGIQGVGTDTQYF
TGTGCCAGCAGCCTCGGGATACAGGGGGTGGGCACAGATACGCAGTATTTT
>TRBV5-1|TRBJ1-2|TRBD1
CASSLDGQGANYGYTF
TGCGCCAGCAGCTTGGACGGACAGGGGGCTAACTATGGCTACACCTTC
>TRBV6-4|TRBJ1-5|NA
CASSEDINQPQHF
TGTGCCAGCAGTGAGGACATTAATCAGCCCCAGCATTTT
>TRBV30|TRBJ1-2|NA
CARRAQGYPRNYGYTF
TGTGCCCGTAGGGCCCAGGGCTACCCGAGAAACTATGGCTACACCTTC
>TRBV14|TRBJ2-2|NA
CASSQDLAGLTGELFF
TGTGCCAGCAGCCAAGACCTGGCAGGATTAACCGGGGAGCTGTTTTTT